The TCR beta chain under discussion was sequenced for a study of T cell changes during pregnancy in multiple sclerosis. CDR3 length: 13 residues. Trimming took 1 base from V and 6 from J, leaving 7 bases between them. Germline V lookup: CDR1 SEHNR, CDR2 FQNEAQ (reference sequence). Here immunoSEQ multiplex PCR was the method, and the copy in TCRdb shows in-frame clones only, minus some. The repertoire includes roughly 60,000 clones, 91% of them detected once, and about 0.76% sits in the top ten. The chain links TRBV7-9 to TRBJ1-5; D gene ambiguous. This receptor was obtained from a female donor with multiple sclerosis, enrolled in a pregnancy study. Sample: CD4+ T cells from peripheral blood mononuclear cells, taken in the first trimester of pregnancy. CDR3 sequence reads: CASSLEALQPQHF. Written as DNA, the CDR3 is TGTGCCAGCAGCTTAGAAGCCCTTCAGCCCCAGCATTTT.